The T cell receptor beta chain described here comes from a study of beta chain features in type 1 diabetes (dated by TCRdb to the late 2010s). With regard to the full study: Mean age, gender distribution, total cell number and subset yield did not differ between patients and healthy donors. Regulatory and stem cell-like memory subsets were obtained from only 8 patients and roughly 8 healthy donors, while naive and central memory subsets were obtained from all 30 or so donors. A total of roughly 98,000,000 sorted cells were examined across all samples, and RNA yield correlated strongly with the number of cells per subset. In the study, TCRB repertoires of sorted circulating CD4+ T cell subsets from recently diagnosed type 1 diabetes patients were compared with those of matched healthy donors. Study-wide findings and limitations: PCR may preferentially amplify shorter templates, but because patient and control samples were amplified and corrected together, any resulting skew would affect both groups equally. Sequencing cDNA rather than genomic DNA could over-represent highly expressing activated cells, although activation and CD3 levels did not differ between groups. Naive, central memory and regulatory TCRB repertoires appeared to be more similar among patients than among healthy donors. Only small numbers of individuals were included in the HLA sub-analyses, which left unresolved whether HLA type had any influence on TCRB rearrangement. Patients with type 1 diabetes made fewer insertions and deleted more nucleotides at VDJ recombination sites, implying thymic rearrangement abnormalities. A moderate but significant shortening of TCRB CDR3 length was observed in type 1 diabetes patients in all four CD4+ subsets.

The CDR3 numbers 14 residues from cysteine through phenylalanine. The DNA shown is the 42-base CDR3, in frame from base 1. Sequences SNHLY (CDR1) and FYNNEI (CDR2) are obtained from the germline V gene. Trimmed from V: 6 bases; trimmed from J: 5 bases; junction bases lacking a gene match: 6. A single peripheral blood draw of 95 to 150 mL on average was collected from each donor into heparinised tubes. A BD FACSAria II was used to sort naive, central memory, regulatory and stem cell-like memory CD4+ T cells with a panel that included CD45RO, CCR7, CD25, CD127, CD95 and CD27. All sorted populations exceeded 95% purity. PBMCs were separated immediately by Lymphoprep density gradient centrifugation and were stained directly, without being cultured. So that batch effects would be minimized, each experiment stained and sorted samples in pairs, pairing one healthy donor with one patient. On this clone: No cognate antigen has been identified for it. Within one base of it there is no much larger clone, and no base qualities were kept.

The entire amount of isolated RNA was reverse transcribed using the High Capacity cDNA Reverse Transcription Kit, so the sequenced TCRB transcripts were expressed ones. Naive, central memory and regulatory T cell samples underwent deep immunoSEQ sequencing, averaging around 3.7 million total reads per sample. Sorted cells were lysed in RLT buffer and RNA was extracted with DNase-treated RNeasy Micro or Mini kits, depending on cell number. To prevent cross-contamination, every cell subset was processed on its own, while patient and healthy donor samples were processed together. Using the immunoSEQ multiplex PCR, TCRB sequences were amplified from cDNA into 87-bp fragments spanning the CDR3 region. Sequencing of the amplicons was done on the Illumina HiSeq platform. Concerning the study's data processing: Synthetic template baselines were used to correct PCR bias computationally, reads within Hamming distance 2 were collapsed together, and singletons that could not be merged were discarded. Reads were aligned against IMGT so that V, D and J genes, CDR3 length and insertions or deletions at six rearrangement sites could be assigned. Clonotype counts were normalized to sorted cell number within each subset before computing true diversity and Gini coefficients with the tcR R package. Repertoire sharing was quantified using the overlap coefficient calculated on TCRB nucleotide sequences. Out-of-frame TCRB sequences from naive cells were analyzed to stand in for the pre-selection repertoire. The clones in this table, taken by TCRdb from immuneACCESS, are in-frame only. Not every clone is retained; where verified, under half of the shortfall comes from an unresolved V gene, and the cause of the rest is unknown. That table furnishes V, J and clone size, whereas the DNA furnished D and trimming. The sample profile shows about 650,000 clones; under 15% of them were found once. Together, the top ten hold roughly 0.12% of the sample.

Recombination linked TRBV2 to TRBJ2-7; TRBD1 matches 11 bases in the middle. Sequencing was carried out using naive CD4+ T cells from blood. This sample's cell subset or site label indicates: true naive CD4+ T cells. This clonotype was sampled from a man aged 30 to 39 with type 1 diabetes. The DNA sequence is given as TGTGCCAGCAGGATTGGGACAGGGGGTAACGAGCAGTACTTC. Protein translation: CASRIGTGGNEQYF.